This is a list of T cell receptor beta chains from one sample in a study of control samples from healthy donors and cancer patients. The method was immunoSEQ multiplex PCR; TCRdb's version includes in-frame clones alone and lacks a portion of them. Of roughly 69,000 clones detected, around 80% appear once; the ten largest clones hold more than 15%. Sequenced sample: blood. These receptors were taken from a man between 60 and 70 years old in good health. CDR3s include the opening cysteine and the closing phenylalanine or tryptophan. Fields, in order: V gene, J gene, clone size, D gene, CDR3 DNA, CDR3 protein. A D gene is named only where the DNA matches it firmly. Expanded clones get a size class; other rows say once, few or many, or leave the size out.

V gene: TRBV20-1; J gene: TRBJ2-1; clone size: few; D gene: -; CDR3 DNA: TGCAGTGCTGTAGGGCCCAATGAGCAGTTCTTC; CDR3 protein: CSAVGPNEQFF
V gene: TRBV12-3/TRBV12-4; J gene: TRBJ2-5; clone size: -; D gene: -; CDR3 DNA: TGTGCCAGCAGCGACAATCTCTTAGAGACCCAGTACTTC; CDR3 protein: CASSDNLLETQYF
V gene: TRBV4-1; J gene: TRBJ1-1; clone size: -; D gene: TRBD1; CDR3 DNA: TGCGCCAGCAGCCAAGACTGGGGGCTGACAGGGCGGGTCACTGAAGCTTTCTTT; CDR3 protein: CASSQDWGLTGRVTEAFF
V gene: TRBV4-1; J gene: TRBJ2-7; clone size: once; D gene: -; CDR3 DNA: TGCGCCAGCAGCCCGGACAGCCTTGCGTCCTACGAGCAGTACTTC; CDR3 protein: CASSPDSLASYEQYF
V gene: TRBV25-1; J gene: TRBJ1-1; clone size: -; D gene: TRBD1; CDR3 DNA: TGTGCCAGCGGAAGAGACCGGGACAGTAACACTGAAGCTTTCTTT; CDR3 protein: CASGRDRDSNTEAFF
V gene: TRBV4-1; J gene: TRBJ2-5; clone size: -; D gene: TRBD1; CDR3 DNA: TGCGCCAGCAGAGATCTACAGGGGGCTGAGGAGACCCAGTACTTC; CDR3 protein: CASRDLQGAEETQYF
V gene: TRBV29-1; J gene: TRBJ2-2; clone size: -; D gene: -; CDR3 DNA: TGCAGCGTCGGTAACACCGGGGAGCTGTTTTTT; CDR3 protein: CSVGNTGELFF
V gene: TRBV7-2; J gene: TRBJ2-1; clone size: -; D gene: -; CDR3 DNA: TGTGCCAGCAGCTTAGATGCTAGCGCAACCTACAATGAGCAGTTCTTC; CDR3 protein: CASSLDASATYNEQFF
V gene: TRBV4-1; J gene: TRBJ1-6; clone size: -; D gene: -; CDR3 DNA: TGCGCCAGCAGCCAAGATACTATCTCCGGGGCACCCCTCCACTTT; CDR3 protein: CASSQDTISGAPLHF
V gene: TRBV7-3; J gene: TRBJ2-1; clone size: once; D gene: -; CDR3 DNA: TGTGCCAGCAGCTCCTTTCCGGCAGGTACCTACAATGAGCAGTTCTTC; CDR3 protein: CASSSFPAGTYNEQFF
V gene: TRBV7-2; J gene: TRBJ2-1; clone size: few; D gene: TRBD2; CDR3 DNA: TGTGCCAGCACTCCGGGACTAGAAGTCAATGAGCAGTTCTTC; CDR3 protein: CASTPGLEVNEQFF
V gene: TRBV11-3; J gene: TRBJ2-2; clone size: -; D gene: -; CDR3 DNA: TGTGCCAGCAGCCAACGCGCCTCAGGGAGCACCGGGGAGCTGTTTTTT; CDR3 protein: CASSQRASGSTGELFF
V gene: TRBV11-2; J gene: TRBJ1-6; clone size: few; D gene: -; CDR3 DNA: TGTGCCAGCAGAACAACAGGCTCCTATAATTCACCCCTCCACTTT; CDR3 protein: CASRTTGSYNSPLHF
V gene: TRBV25-1; J gene: TRBJ1-6; clone size: -; D gene: -; CDR3 DNA: TGTGCCAGCAACCCTGACCCCAATTCACCCCTCCACTTT; CDR3 protein: CASNPDPNSPLHF
V gene: TRBV20-1; J gene: TRBJ1-1; clone size: -; D gene: -; CDR3 DNA: TGCAGTGCAGACGGGAACACTGAAGCTTTCTTT; CDR3 protein: CSADGNTEAFF
V gene: TRBV6-5; J gene: TRBJ2-7; clone size: -; D gene: -; CDR3 DNA: TGTGCCAGCGCTAGGGTCTCCGGGTTGGGAGAGCAGTACTTC; CDR3 protein: CASARVSGLGEQYF
V gene: TRBV6-4; J gene: TRBJ2-3; clone size: -; D gene: TRBD2; CDR3 DNA: TGTGCCAGCAGCGTTAGCGGGACTAGCACAGATACGCAGTATTTT; CDR3 protein: CASSVSGTSTDTQYF
V gene: TRBV12-3/TRBV12-4; J gene: TRBJ1-2; clone size: -; D gene: -; CDR3 DNA: TGTGCCAGCAGGTTGGGCGACTATGGCTACACCTTC; CDR3 protein: CASRLGDYGYTF
V gene: TRBV4-3; J gene: TRBJ2-1; clone size: once; D gene: -; CDR3 DNA: TGCGCCAGCAGCCAAGCCCACTCCCCTAGTACCAATGAGCAGTTCTTC; CDR3 protein: CASSQAHSPSTNEQFF
V gene: TRBV15; J gene: TRBJ1-1; clone size: -; D gene: -; CDR3 DNA: TGTGCCACCAGGCCGACGGTTGTGAACACTGAAGCTTTCTTT; CDR3 protein: CATRPTVVNTEAFF
V gene: TRBV28; J gene: TRBJ2-2; clone size: -; D gene: -; CDR3 DNA: TGTGCCAGCAGGGGGGGAGCCCTCAGCACCGGGGAGCTGTTTTTT; CDR3 protein: CASRGGALSTGELFF
V gene: TRBV19; J gene: TRBJ1-6; clone size: -; D gene: TRBD1; CDR3 DNA: TGTGCCACCAAGGGACAGGGGCTTTCACCCCTCCACTTT; CDR3 protein: CATKGQGLSPLHF
V gene: TRBV4-3; J gene: TRBJ2-1; clone size: -; D gene: -; CDR3 DNA: TGCGCCAGCAGCCGGGGGACGGGAGACGGGTATGAGCAGTTCTTC; CDR3 protein: CASSRGTGDGYEQFF
V gene: TRBV5-5; J gene: TRBJ2-5; clone size: once; D gene: -; CDR3 DNA: TGTGCCAGCAGCTTGGGGGCGGGGGCGTGGGAGACCCAGTACTTC; CDR3 protein: CASSLGAGAWETQYF
V gene: TRBV2; J gene: TRBJ2-3; clone size: -; D gene: TRBD2; CDR3 DNA: TGTGCCAGCATTGGGACTAGCGGTTCCCGCACAGATACGCAGTATTTT; CDR3 protein: CASIGTSGSRTDTQYF
V gene: TRBV9; J gene: TRBJ2-1; clone size: -; D gene: -; CDR3 DNA: TGTGCCAGCAGCGTAGGGGGGCCCTCCTACAATGAGCAGTTCTTC; CDR3 protein: CASSVGGPSYNEQFF
V gene: TRBV15; J gene: TRBJ1-1; clone size: few; D gene: -; CDR3 DNA: TGTGCCACCTCGCCAGGGGACATAGGAGTGAACACTGAAGCTTTCTTT; CDR3 protein: CATSPGDIGVNTEAFF
V gene: TRBV18; J gene: TRBJ2-3; clone size: -; D gene: TRBD2; CDR3 DNA: TGTGCCAGCTCACCGAAGGGACTAGCGGGGAGAGGAGCAGATACGCAGTATTTT; CDR3 protein: CASSPKGLAGRGADTQYF
V gene: TRBV30; J gene: TRBJ2-6; clone size: -; D gene: TRBD1; CDR3 DNA: TGTGCCTGGAGTCGGACAGGGTACAGTGGGGCCAACGTCCTGACTTTC; CDR3 protein: CAWSRTGYSGANVLTF
V gene: TRBV28; J gene: TRBJ1-5; clone size: -; D gene: -; CDR3 DNA: TGTGCCAGCCCCCCCTCGGGGCAGGTGAACCAGCCCCAGCATTTT; CDR3 protein: CASPPSGQVNQPQHF
V gene: TRBV5-1; J gene: TRBJ1-3; clone size: -; D gene: TRBD1; CDR3 DNA: TGCGCCAGCAGCTCCGGACAGGGTTTCGCTGGAAACACCATATATTTT; CDR3 protein: CASSSGQGFAGNTIYF
V gene: TRBV29-1; J gene: TRBJ2-5; clone size: -; D gene: -; CDR3 DNA: TGCAGCGTCCTGAGGGACCAAGAGACCCAGTACTTC; CDR3 protein: CSVLRDQETQYF
V gene: TRBV11-2; J gene: TRBJ2-1; clone size: -; D gene: -; CDR3 DNA: TGTGCCAGCAGCTTAGGGACCTACAATGAGCAGTTCTTC; CDR3 protein: CASSLGTYNEQFF
V gene: TRBV6-2/TRBV6-3; J gene: TRBJ2-2; clone size: -; D gene: -; CDR3 DNA: TGTGCCAGCAGTTACGGCGGGACAAACGGGGAGCTGTTTTTT; CDR3 protein: CASSYGGTNGELFF
V gene: TRBV21-1; J gene: TRBJ1-3; clone size: -; D gene: -; CDR3 DNA: TGTGCCAGCAGCAAAGCGCACGAGACAGGGTCTGGAAACACCATATATTTT; CDR3 protein: CASSKAHETGSGNTIYF
V gene: TRBV9; J gene: TRBJ1-3; clone size: -; D gene: -; CDR3 DNA: TGTGCCAGCAGCGTAGAGGGGGGCTTTCTTCTCTCTGGAAACACCATATATTTT; CDR3 protein: CASSVEGGFLLSGNTIYF
V gene: TRBV5-1; J gene: TRBJ2-1; clone size: -; D gene: TRBD2; CDR3 DNA: TGCGCCAGCAGCTTGGCCCGGACTAGCGGAAACAATGAGCAGTTCTTC; CDR3 protein: CASSLARTSGNNEQFF
V gene: TRBV5-4; J gene: TRBJ2-5; clone size: -; D gene: -; CDR3 DNA: TGTGCCAGCAGCTTGGAGTTGTCGGGTGGGCCGGAGACCCAGTACTTC; CDR3 protein: CASSLELSGGPETQYF
V gene: TRBV11-3; J gene: TRBJ2-3; clone size: few; D gene: -; CDR3 DNA: TGTGCCAGCAGCTTATACACAGATACGCAGTATTTT; CDR3 protein: CASSLYTDTQYF
V gene: TRBV7-2; J gene: TRBJ1-6; clone size: -; D gene: -; CDR3 DNA: TGTGCCAGCAGCTTAGCAGGGAGAGGGTCCTATAATTCACCCCTCCACTTT; CDR3 protein: CASSLAGRGSYNSPLHF
V gene: TRBV30; J gene: TRBJ1-5; clone size: -; D gene: TRBD1; CDR3 DNA: TGTGCCTGGGGTTTGGGACAGTTGGCCAATCAGCCCCAGCATTTT; CDR3 protein: CAWGLGQLANQPQHF
V gene: TRBV5-1; J gene: TRBJ2-5; clone size: once; D gene: TRBD2; CDR3 DNA: TGCGCCACCAAACCGGGACTAGCGGGGGAGACCCAGTACTTC; CDR3 protein: CATKPGLAGETQYF
V gene: TRBV18; J gene: TRBJ2-5; clone size: -; D gene: -; CDR3 DNA: TGTGCCAGCTCACCACCGGGGAGGTCCGAGACCCAGTACTTC; CDR3 protein: CASSPPGRSETQYF
V gene: TRBV27; J gene: TRBJ2-3; clone size: few; D gene: TRBD2; CDR3 DNA: TGTGCCAGCAGTCCCTTCAGCGGGACTATGGATACGCAGTATTTT; CDR3 protein: CASSPFSGTMDTQYF
V gene: TRBV4-3; J gene: TRBJ2-3; clone size: few; D gene: -; CDR3 DNA: TGCGCCAGCAGCCTCAGAGTAGCGGTTAGCACAGATACGCAGTATTTT; CDR3 protein: CASSLRVAVSTDTQYF
V gene: TRBV9; J gene: TRBJ2-1; clone size: -; D gene: TRBD2; CDR3 DNA: TGTGCCAGCAGCGTAGGTGGGGGGCGGGAGGTCTACAATGAGCAGTTCTTC; CDR3 protein: CASSVGGGREVYNEQFF
V gene: TRBV7-3; J gene: TRBJ2-1; clone size: -; D gene: TRBD1; CDR3 DNA: TGTGCCAGCAGCCCCCGACAGGGGATAGGTGAGCAGTTCTTC; CDR3 protein: CASSPRQGIGEQFF
V gene: TRBV28; J gene: TRBJ1-2; clone size: -; D gene: -; CDR3 DNA: TGTGCCAGCAGTTTTAGGCAAATTGGCTACACCTTC; CDR3 protein: CASSFRQIGYTF
V gene: TRBV9; J gene: TRBJ2-7; clone size: -; D gene: TRBD1; CDR3 DNA: TGTGCCAGCAGCGTGAGCCGGGACAGTGCCTACGAGCAGTACTTC; CDR3 protein: CASSVSRDSAYEQYF
V gene: TRBV7-6; J gene: TRBJ2-3; clone size: -; D gene: -; CDR3 DNA: TGTGCCAGCAGCCAATCCCCCACCACAGATACGCAGTATTTT; CDR3 protein: CASSQSPTTDTQYF
V gene: TRBV9; J gene: TRBJ2-1; clone size: -; D gene: -; CDR3 DNA: TGTGCCAGCAGCGTAGCCGAAAGCTCCTACAATGAGCAGTTCTTC; CDR3 protein: CASSVAESSYNEQFF
V gene: TRBV11-2; J gene: TRBJ2-3; clone size: -; D gene: -; CDR3 DNA: TGTGCCAGCAGCTTAGGAGGACAAGGGACAGATACGCAGTATTTT; CDR3 protein: CASSLGGQGTDTQYF
V gene: TRBV7-2; J gene: TRBJ2-7; clone size: -; D gene: -; CDR3 DNA: TGTGCCAGCAGCTTCGACCTAGGGGGCGGGAACTACGAGCAGTACTTC; CDR3 protein: CASSFDLGGGNYEQYF
V gene: TRBV6-5; J gene: TRBJ2-7; clone size: -; D gene: -; CDR3 DNA: TGTGCCAGCAGTAACCGGGACAACTCCTACGAGCAGTACTTC; CDR3 protein: CASSNRDNSYEQYF
V gene: TRBV27; J gene: TRBJ1-2; clone size: -; D gene: -; CDR3 DNA: TGTGCCAGCAGTTCGACAGCGCACTATGGCTACACCTTC; CDR3 protein: CASSSTAHYGYTF
V gene: TRBV30; J gene: TRBJ2-5; clone size: -; D gene: TRBD1; CDR3 DNA: TGTGCCTGGAGAGGGACAGGGACTCGTGCTCACTTC; CDR3 protein: CAWRGTGTRAHF
V gene: TRBV19; J gene: TRBJ2-7; clone size: -; D gene: -; CDR3 DNA: TGTGCCAGTAGTAACGAGGGTTTCTACGAGCAGTACTTC; CDR3 protein: CASSNEGFYEQYF
V gene: TRBV7-2; J gene: TRBJ2-7; clone size: -; D gene: -; CDR3 DNA: TGTGCCAGCAGCTTAGGTCTTTGGGACTACGAGCAGTACTTC; CDR3 protein: CASSLGLWDYEQYF
V gene: TRBV7-8; J gene: TRBJ2-1; clone size: -; D gene: TRBD2; CDR3 DNA: TGTGCCAGCAGCTCCGGGACTAGCGTAGTGTGGCAGTTCTTC; CDR3 protein: CASSSGTSVVWQFF